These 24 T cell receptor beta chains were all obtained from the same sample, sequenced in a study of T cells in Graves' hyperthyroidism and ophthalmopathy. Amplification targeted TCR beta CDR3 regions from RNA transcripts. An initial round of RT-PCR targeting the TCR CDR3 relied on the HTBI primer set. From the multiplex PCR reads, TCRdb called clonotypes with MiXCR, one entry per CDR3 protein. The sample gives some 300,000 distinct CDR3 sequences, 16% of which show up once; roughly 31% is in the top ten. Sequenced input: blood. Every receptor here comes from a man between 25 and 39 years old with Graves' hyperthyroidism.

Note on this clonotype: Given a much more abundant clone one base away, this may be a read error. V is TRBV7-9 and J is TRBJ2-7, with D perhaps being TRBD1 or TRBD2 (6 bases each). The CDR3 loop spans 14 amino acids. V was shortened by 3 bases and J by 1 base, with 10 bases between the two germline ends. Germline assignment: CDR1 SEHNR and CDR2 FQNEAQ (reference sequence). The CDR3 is CASSLRDKSYEQYF. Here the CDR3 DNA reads TGTGCCAGCAGCTTGCGGGACAAGTCCTACGAGCAGTACTTC.

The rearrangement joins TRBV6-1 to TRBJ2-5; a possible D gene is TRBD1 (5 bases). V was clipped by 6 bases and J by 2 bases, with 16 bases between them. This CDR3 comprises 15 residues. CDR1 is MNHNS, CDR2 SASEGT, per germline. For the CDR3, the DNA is TGTGCCAGCAGAAAGGACACCTATCCTCAAGAGACCCAGTACTTC. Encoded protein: CASRKDTYPQETQYF.

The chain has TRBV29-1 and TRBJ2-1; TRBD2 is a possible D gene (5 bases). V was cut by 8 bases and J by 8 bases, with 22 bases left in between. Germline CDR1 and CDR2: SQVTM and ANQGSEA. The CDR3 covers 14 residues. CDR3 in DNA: TGCAGCTCTATATTAAGGACCTCCGGGGATGAGCAGTTCTTC. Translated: CSSILRTSGDEQFF.

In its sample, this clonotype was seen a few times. The DNA for the CDR3 is TGTGCCAGCAGCTGGTCGGGGGCCCCAATGAGGGATACGCAGTATTTT. It is translated as CASSWSGAPMRDTQYF. The chain employs TRBV5-4 and TRBJ2-3; the D call may be TRBD1 or TRBD2 (6 bases each). The CDR3 has 16 residues. The V gene's germline CDR1 is SGHNT and CDR2 YYREEE (reference sequence). The V end was cut by 3 bases, the J end by 6 bases, with 20 bases between.

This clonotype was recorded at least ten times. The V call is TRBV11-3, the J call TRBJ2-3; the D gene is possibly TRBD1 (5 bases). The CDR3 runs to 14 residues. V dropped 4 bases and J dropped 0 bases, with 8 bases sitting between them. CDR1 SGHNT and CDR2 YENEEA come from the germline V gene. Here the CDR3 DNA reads TGTGCCAGCAGCTGGGGCCCGAGCACAGATACGCAGTATTTT. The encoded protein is CASSWGPSTDTQYF.

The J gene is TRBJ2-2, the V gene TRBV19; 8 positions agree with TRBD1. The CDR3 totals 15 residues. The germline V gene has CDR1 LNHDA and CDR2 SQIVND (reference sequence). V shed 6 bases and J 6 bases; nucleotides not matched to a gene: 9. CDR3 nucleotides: TGTGCCAGTAGGTGGACAGGGAGAGTTTCCGGGGAGCTGTTTTTT. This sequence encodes CASRWTGRVSGELFF.

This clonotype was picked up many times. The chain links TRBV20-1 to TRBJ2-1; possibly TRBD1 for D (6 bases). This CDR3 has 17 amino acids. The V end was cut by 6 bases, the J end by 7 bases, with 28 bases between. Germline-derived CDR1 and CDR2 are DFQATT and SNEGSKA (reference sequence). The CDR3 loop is CSALTGPGQTSWNEQFF. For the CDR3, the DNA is TGCAGTGCACTCACTGGACCGGGACAAACCTCCTGGAATGAGCAGTTCTTC.

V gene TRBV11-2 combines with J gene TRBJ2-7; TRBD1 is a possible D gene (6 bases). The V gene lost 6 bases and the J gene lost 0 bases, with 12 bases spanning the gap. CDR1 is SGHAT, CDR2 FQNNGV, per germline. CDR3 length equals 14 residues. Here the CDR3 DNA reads TGTGCCAGCAGGCGAGGGGGAACCTCCTACGAGCAGTACTTC. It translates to CASRRGGTSYEQYF.

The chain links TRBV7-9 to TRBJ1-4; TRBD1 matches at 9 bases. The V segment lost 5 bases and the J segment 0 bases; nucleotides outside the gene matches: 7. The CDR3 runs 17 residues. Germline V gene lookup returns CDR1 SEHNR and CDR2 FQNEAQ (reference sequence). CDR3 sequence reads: CASSGYRGRSTNEKLFF. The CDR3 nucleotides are TGTGCCAGCAGCGGTTACAGGGGGCGTTCAACTAATGAAAAACTGTTTTTT.

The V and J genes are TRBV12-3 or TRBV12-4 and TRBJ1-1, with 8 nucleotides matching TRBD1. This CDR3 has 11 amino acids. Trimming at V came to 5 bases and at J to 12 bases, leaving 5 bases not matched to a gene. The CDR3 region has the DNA TGTGCCAGCAGTCCGGACAGGGAAACTTTCTTT. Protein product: CASSPDRETFF.

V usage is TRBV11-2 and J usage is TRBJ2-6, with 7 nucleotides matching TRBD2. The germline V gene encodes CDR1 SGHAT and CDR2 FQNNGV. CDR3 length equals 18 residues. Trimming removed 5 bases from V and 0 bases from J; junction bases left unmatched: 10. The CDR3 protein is CASSLPRGGASGANVLTF. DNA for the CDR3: TGTGCCAGCAGCCTGCCTCGGGGAGGGGCCTCTGGGGCCAACGTCCTGACTTTC.

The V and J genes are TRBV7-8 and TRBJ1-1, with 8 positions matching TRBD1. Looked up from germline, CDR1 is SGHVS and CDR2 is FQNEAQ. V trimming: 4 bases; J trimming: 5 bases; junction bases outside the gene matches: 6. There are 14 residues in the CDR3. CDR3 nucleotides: TGTGCCAGCAGCTCCGTCGACAGGGGTACTGAAGCTTTCTTT. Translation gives CASSSVDRGTEAFF. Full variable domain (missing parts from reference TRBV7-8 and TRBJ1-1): GAGVSQSPRYKVAKRGQDVALRCDPISGHVSLFWYQQALGQGPEFLTYFQNEAQLDKSGLPSDRFFAERPEGSVSTLKIQRTQQEDSAVYLCASSSVDRGTEAFFGQGTRLTVV.

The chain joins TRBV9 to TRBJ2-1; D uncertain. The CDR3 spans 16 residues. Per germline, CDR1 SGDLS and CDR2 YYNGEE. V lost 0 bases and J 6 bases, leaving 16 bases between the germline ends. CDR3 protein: CASSVGSRLLGNEQFF. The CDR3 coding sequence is TGTGCCAGCAGCGTAGGGTCCCGCCTTCTCGGCAATGAGCAGTTCTTC.

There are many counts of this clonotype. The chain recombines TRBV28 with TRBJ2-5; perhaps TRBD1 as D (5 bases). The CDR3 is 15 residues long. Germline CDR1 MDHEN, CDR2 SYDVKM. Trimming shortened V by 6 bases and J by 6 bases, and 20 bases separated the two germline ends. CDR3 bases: TGTGCCAGCAGCCTCTCTTTCCAGGGTCGGAAGACCCAGTACTTC. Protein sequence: CASSLSFQGRKTQYF. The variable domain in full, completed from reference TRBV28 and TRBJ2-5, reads DVKVTQSSRYLVKRTGEKVFLECVQDMDHENMFWYRQDPGLGLRLIYFSYDVKMKEKGDIPEGYSVSREKKERFSLILESASTNQTSMYLCASSLSFQGRKTQYFGPGTRLLVL.

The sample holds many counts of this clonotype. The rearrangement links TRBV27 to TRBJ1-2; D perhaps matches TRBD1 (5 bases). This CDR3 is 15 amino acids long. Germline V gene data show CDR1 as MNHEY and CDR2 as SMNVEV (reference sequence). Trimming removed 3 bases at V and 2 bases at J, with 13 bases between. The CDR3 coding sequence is TGTGCCAGCAGTTTGGCGTCGGGGGGGAACTATGGCTACACCTTC. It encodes CASSLASGGNYGYTF.

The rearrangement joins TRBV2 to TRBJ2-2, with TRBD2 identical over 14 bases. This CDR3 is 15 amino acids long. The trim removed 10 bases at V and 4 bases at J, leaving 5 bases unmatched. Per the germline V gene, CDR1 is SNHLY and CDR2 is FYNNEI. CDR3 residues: CATGLAGEGTGELFF. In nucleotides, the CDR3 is TGTGCCACGGGACTAGCGGGAGAAGGCACCGGGGAGCTGTTTTTT.

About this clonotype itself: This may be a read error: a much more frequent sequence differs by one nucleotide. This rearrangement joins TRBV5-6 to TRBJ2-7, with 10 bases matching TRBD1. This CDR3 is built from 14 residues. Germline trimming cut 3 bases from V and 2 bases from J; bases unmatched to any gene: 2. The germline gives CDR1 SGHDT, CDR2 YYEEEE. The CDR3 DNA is TGTGCCAGCAGCTGGGGGACAGGGGCCTACGAGCAGTACTTC. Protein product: CASSWGTGAYEQYF. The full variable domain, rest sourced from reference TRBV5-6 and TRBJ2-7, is DAGVTQSPTHLIKTRGQQVTLRCSPKSGHDTVSWYQQALGQGPQFIFQYYEEEERQRGNFPDRFSGHQFPNYSSELNVNALLLGDSALYLCASSWGTGAYEQYFGPGTRLTVT.

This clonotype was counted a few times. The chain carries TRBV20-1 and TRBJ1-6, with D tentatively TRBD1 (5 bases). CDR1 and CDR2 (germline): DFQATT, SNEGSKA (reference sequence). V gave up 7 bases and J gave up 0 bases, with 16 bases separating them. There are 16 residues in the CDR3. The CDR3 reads CSGLDMVSSYNSPLHF. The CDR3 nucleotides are TGCAGTGGTCTGGACATGGTTAGCTCCTATAATTCACCCCTCCACTTT.

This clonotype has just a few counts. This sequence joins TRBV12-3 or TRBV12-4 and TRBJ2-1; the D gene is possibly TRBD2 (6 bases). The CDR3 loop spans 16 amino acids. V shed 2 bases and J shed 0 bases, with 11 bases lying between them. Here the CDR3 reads CASSLLAGFSYNEQFF. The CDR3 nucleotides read TGTGCCAGCAGTTTACTGGCGGGATTCTCCTACAATGAGCAGTTCTTC.

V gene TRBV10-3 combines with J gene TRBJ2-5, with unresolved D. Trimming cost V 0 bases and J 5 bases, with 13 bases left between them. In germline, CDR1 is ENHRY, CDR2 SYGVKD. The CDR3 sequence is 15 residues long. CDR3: CAISESTDLGETQYF. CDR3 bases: TGTGCCATCAGTGAGTCAACAGACTTAGGGGAGACCCAGTACTTC.

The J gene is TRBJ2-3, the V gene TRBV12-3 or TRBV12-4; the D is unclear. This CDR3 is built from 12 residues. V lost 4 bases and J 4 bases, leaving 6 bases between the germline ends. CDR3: CASSWMADTQYF. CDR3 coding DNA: TGTGCCAGCAGTTGGATGGCAGATACGCAGTATTTT.

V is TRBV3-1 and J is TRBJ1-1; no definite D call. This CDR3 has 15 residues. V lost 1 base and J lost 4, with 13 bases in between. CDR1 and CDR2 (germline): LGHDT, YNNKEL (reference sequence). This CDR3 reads CASSQAQNWGTEAFF. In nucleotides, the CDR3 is TGTGCCAGCAGCCAAGCTCAGAATTGGGGCACTGAAGCTTTCTTT.

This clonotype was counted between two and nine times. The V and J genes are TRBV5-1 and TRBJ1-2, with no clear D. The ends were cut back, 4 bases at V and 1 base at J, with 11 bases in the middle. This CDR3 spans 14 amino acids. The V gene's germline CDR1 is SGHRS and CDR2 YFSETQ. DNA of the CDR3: TGCGCCAGCAGCCCTGACGTTTTTAACTATGGCTACACCTTC. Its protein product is CASSPDVFNYGYTF. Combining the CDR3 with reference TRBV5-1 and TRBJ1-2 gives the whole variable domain KAGVTQTPRYLIKTRGQQVTLSCSPISGHRSVSWYQQTPGQGLQFLFEYFSETQRNKGNFPGRFSGRQFSNSRSEMNVSTLELGDSALYLCASSPDVFNYGYTFGSGTRLTVV.

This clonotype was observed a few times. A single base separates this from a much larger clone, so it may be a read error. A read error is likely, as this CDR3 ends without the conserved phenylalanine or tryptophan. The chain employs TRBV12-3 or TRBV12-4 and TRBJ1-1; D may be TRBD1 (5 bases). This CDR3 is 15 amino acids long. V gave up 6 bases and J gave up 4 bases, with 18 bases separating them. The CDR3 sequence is CASSRREGFRTEAFL. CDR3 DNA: TGTGCCAGCAGCCGCAGGGAGGGTTTCCGCACTGAAGCTTTCCTT.